This TCR beta chain was recovered during a study of T cell responses to AZD1222 COVID-19 vaccine (dated by TCRdb to the early 2020s). About the full investigation: AZD1222 recipients given second doses at about 4 weeks or at about 12 weeks were pooled, since spike-specific TCR depth and breadth were not found to differ between the two schedules. A total of approximately 240 trial participants underwent TCR sequencing, of whom nearly 210 had received two doses of AZD1222 and roughly 26 had received two doses of the MenACWY control vaccine. Enrollment into the trials was organized by age into subgroups of 18-55, 56-69 and 70-plus years, and those subgroups contained about 160, 30 and 59 TCR-sequenced participants, respectively.

The CDR3 regions of human TCRbeta chains were analyzed by immunosequencing. The paper's data handling went like this. TCRs in the repertoires were matched against a reference library of SARS-CoV-2-specific TCRs that had been generated with the MIRA antigen-specificity platform. Breadth meant the fraction of unique TCRs that were SARS-CoV-2-associated, whereas depth meant the fraction of total T cells that were SARS-CoV-2-associated. Each spike-specific TCR was assigned to its reactive spike region and to a CD4 or CD8 class using the MIRA data. Log10-transformed breadth and depth values were compared by one-way ANOVA with Sidak's multiple comparisons tests. Sourced from immuneACCESS, this table was stored by TCRdb with only in-frame sequences that have V and J called. A share of the clones is absent; for the studies checked, an unresolved V gene accounts for under half, and the remainder has no known explanation. V and J calls and clone size are copied from that table; D and trimming were computed from the DNA. This sample lists fewer than 110,000 clones; 91% were detected once. The ten largest account for roughly 42% of the sample.

The sample's time point label, in plain terms: baseline before first vaccination. Samples from vaccinated people were obtained from the UK trials COV001 and COV002, which included a single-blind randomized controlled phase 2/3 trial of AZD1222 (ChAdOx1 nCoV-19) in healthy adults. For TCRbeta chain sequencing, PBMC samples from trial participants were taken at day 0 and at day 28 after the second dose. Summary of the overall study and its limitations: Because no day 14 peak-response samples were available, repertoires were characterized only after the peak T cell response. In the small 56-69-year group, the increase in depth fell short of significance, most likely because of low power. Only five or six AZD1222 recipients were SARS-CoV-2 seropositive at baseline, limiting conclusions about previously exposed vaccinees. Vaccine-associated CD4 TCRs spanned the whole spike protein, with dominant responses in regions 160-218 and 743-854. Reportedly, close to half of the unique spike-specific TCRs recognized epitopes lying outside the regions that are mutated in the B.1.351 and B.1.1.7 variants. After two AZD1222 doses, spike-specific TCR breadth and depth were significantly higher than at day 0 and than in MenACWY recipients. Most participants were white British and females outnumbered males, and the authors suggested that clonal diversity may have been underestimated.

A word on this clone: It has no known antigen specificity. One base away there is no much larger clone; base qualities are not given.

The germline V gene provides CDR1 SQVTM and CDR2 ANQGSEA. The CDR3 numbers 13 residues from cysteine through phenylalanine. Only the CDR3 DNA is retained, 39 bases long and in frame from the first base. V is clipped by 7 bases and J by 3 bases, and the sequence between their germline boundaries is 13 bases long. The rearranged chain carries TRBV29-1 and TRBJ2-1, and perhaps TRBD1 as D gene, on 6 matching bases. The sequence was collected from an adult in good health. Material: peripheral blood, obtained on day 0 of AZD1222 vaccination. The nucleotide sequence reads as follows: TGCAGCGGTCGGGGACAAAACTACAATGAGCAGTTCTTC. This gives the protein CSGRGQNYNEQFF.